This T cell receptor (beta chain) stems from a study of blood T cells in healthy people across ages. Per the germline V gene, CDR1 is SGHRS and CDR2 is YFSETQ. This CDR3 is 13 amino acids long. V lost 2 bases and J lost 10, with 13 bases in between. Primers used in a second PCR of roughly 6 to 11 cycles were a sample-barcoded 5' primer and a J-beta primer mix. TCRdb reanalysed the 5' RACE reads using MiXCR and keeps one entry per CDR3 protein. The sample shows more than 1,400,000 distinct CDR3 sequences, approximately 42% of them seen only once. The gene calls are TRBV5-1 and TRBJ2-1; possibly TRBD2 for D (6 bases). Material: blood. The source is a woman under 30 in good health. For the CDR3, the DNA is TGCGCCAGCAGCTTCGACGGGAGAGGCGAGCAGTTCTTC. Its translation: CASSFDGRGEQFF.